Reported below is one T cell receptor beta chain. Looked up from germline, CDR1 is LGHDT and CDR2 is YNNKEL (reference sequence). The CDR3 length is 14 residues. V was pared by 2 bases and J by 2 bases, with 9 bases between. Source study methods: Researchers report that nucleated cell counts were estimated from reference gene primer amplification. The data were produced by immunoSEQ multiplex PCR, yet TCRdb's version contains in-frame clones alone and is incomplete. Clone size and V and J calls were adopted from that table, with D and trimming inferred from the DNA. The sample includes 150,000 to 200,000 clones, 85% of them seen just once. The source of the sample is a study of blood T cell repertoires in COVID-19.

V is TRBV3-1 (or the pseudogene TRBV3-2) and J is TRBJ1-2; a weak D match, TRBD1 (6 bases). The TCR comes from a human donor with acute or convalescent COVID-19. The donor label of this sample is uncertain. Material: peripheral blood. Written as DNA, the CDR3 is TGTGCCAGCAGCCAAATGGGGGCGAACTATGGCTACACCTTC. It yields the protein CASSQMGANYGYTF.